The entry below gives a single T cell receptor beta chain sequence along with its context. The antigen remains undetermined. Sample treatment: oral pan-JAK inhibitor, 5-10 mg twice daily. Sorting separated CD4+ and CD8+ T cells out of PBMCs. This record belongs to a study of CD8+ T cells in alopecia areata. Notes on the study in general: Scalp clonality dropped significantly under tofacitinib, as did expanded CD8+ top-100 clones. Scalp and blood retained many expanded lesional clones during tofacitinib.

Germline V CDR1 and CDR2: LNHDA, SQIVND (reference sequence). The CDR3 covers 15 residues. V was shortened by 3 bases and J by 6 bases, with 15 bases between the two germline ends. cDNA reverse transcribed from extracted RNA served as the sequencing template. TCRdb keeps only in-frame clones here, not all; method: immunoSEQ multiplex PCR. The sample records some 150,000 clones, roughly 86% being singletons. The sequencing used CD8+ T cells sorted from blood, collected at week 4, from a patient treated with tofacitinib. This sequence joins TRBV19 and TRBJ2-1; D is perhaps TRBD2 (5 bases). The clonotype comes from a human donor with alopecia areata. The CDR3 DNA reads TGTGCCAGTAGTATTGGGGTCCTAGCCCGCAATGAGCAGTTCTTC. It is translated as CASSIGVLARNEQFF.